In its sample, the clone carrying this T cell receptor (beta chain) was seen a few times. This sample is drawn from a study of blood T cell repertoires in COVID-19. Sequencing was performed with immunoSEQ multiplex PCR; in TCRdb, only in-frame clones are kept and a portion is missing. The sample has roughly 340,000 clones, more than 80% seen once. A Seattle source enrolled patients during active infection and followed them longitudinally. The CDR3 is made up of 12 amino acids. The V gene's germline CDR1 is LNHDA and CDR2 SQIVND (reference sequence). The ends lost 8 bases at V and 6 bases at J; junction bases unmatched: 3.

This chain links TRBV19 with TRBJ1-5, with TRBD1 matching over 8 bases. The material sequenced was peripheral blood. The clonotype originates from a woman aged 30 to 39 with COVID-19, enrolled during active disease. CDR3 nucleotides: TGTGCCAGTCGACAGGGGAGTCAGCCCCAGCATTTT. This codes for CASRQGSQPQHF.